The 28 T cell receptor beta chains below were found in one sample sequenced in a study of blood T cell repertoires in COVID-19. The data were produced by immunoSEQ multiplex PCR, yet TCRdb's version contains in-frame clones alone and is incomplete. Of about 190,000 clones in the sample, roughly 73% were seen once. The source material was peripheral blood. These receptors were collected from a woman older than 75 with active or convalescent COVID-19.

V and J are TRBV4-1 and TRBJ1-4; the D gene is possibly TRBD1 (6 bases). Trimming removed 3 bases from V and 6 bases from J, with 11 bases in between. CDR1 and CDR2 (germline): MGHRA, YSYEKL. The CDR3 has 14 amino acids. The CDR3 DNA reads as TGCGCCAGCAGCCAGGGGGGGGCTGATGAAAAACTGTTTTTT. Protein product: CASSQGGADEKLFF.

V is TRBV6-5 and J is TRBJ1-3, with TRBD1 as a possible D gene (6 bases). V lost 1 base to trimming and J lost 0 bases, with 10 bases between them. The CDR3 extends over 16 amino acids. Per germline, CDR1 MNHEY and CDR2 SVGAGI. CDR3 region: CASSYWGPISGNTIYF. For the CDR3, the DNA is TGTGCCAGCAGTTACTGGGGGCCCATCTCTGGAAACACCATATATTTT.

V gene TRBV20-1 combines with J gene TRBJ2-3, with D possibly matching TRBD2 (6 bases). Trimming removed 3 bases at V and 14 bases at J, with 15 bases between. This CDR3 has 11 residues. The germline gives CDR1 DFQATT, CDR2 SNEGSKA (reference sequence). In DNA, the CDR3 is TGCAGTGCTAGCGGAGCGGGCCCTCGGTATTTT. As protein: CSASGAGPRYF.

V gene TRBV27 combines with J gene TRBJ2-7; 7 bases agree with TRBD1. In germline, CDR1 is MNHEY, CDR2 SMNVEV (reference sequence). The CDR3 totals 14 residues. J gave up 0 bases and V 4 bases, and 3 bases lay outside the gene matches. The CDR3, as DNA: TGTGCCAGCAGTTCGTCAGGGGGCTCCTACGAGCAGTACTTC. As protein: CASSSSGGSYEQYF.

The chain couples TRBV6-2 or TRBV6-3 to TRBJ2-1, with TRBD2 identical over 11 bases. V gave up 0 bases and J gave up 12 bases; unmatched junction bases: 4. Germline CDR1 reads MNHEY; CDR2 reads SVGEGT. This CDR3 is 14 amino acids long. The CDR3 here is CASSYSLAGARQFF. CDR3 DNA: TGTGCCAGCAGTTACTCACTAGCGGGGGCCCGGCAGTTCTTC.

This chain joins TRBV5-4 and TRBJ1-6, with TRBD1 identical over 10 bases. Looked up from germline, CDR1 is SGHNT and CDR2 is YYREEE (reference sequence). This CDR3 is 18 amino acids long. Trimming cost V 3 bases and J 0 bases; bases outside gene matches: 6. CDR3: CASSSRTGGSSYNSPLHF. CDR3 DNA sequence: TGTGCCAGCAGCTCGAGGACAGGGGGGAGCTCCTATAATTCACCCCTCCACTTT.

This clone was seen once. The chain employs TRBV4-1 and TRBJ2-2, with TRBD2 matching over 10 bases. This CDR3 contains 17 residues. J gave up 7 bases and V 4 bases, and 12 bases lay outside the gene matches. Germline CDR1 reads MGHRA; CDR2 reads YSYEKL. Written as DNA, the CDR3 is TGCGCCAGCAGCCTGGGGGGAGCGGGGGGGCATGGCGGGGAGCTGTTTTTT. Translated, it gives CASSLGGAGGHGGELFF.

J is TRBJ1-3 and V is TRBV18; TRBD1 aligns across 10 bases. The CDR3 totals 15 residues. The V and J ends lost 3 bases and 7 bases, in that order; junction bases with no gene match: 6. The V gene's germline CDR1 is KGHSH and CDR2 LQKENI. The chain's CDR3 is CASSPFGTGDNTIYF. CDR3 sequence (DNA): TGTGCCAGCTCACCTTTCGGGACAGGGGATAACACCATATATTTT.

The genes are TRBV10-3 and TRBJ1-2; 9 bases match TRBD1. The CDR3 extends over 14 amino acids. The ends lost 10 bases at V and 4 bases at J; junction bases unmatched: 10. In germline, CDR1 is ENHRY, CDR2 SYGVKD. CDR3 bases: TGTGCCACACACAATCAGGACAGGGGCTATGGCTACACCTTC. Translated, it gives CATHNQDRGYGYTF.

The CDR3 reads CASSVRDRAYEQYF. The CDR3 nucleotides are TGTGCCAGCAGCGTCCGGGACAGAGCCTACGAGCAGTACTTC. This chain joins TRBV11-3 and TRBJ2-7, with 7 bases identical to TRBD1. Germline CDR1 reads SGHNT; CDR2 reads YENEEA. CDR3 length: 14 amino acids. V was pared by 5 bases and J by 2 bases, with 6 bases of the junction left unmatched.

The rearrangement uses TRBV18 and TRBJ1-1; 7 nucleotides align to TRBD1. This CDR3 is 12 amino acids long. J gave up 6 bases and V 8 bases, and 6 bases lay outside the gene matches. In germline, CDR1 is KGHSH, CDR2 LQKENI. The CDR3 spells CASRQGDAEAFF. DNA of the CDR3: TGTGCCAGCCGACAGGGAGATGCTGAAGCTTTCTTT. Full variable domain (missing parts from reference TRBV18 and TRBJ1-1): NAGVMQNPRHLVRRRGQEARLRCSPMKGHSHVYWYRQLPEEGLKFMVYLQKENIIDESGMPKERFSAEFPKEGPSILRIQQVVRGDSAAYFCASRQGDAEAFFGQGTRLTVV.

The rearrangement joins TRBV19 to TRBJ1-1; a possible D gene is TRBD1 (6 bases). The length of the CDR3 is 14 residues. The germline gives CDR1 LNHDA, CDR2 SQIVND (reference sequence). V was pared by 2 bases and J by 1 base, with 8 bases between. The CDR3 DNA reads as TGTGCCAGTAGTATACTACAGGGGAACACTGAAGCTTTCTTT. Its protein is CASSILQGNTEAFF.

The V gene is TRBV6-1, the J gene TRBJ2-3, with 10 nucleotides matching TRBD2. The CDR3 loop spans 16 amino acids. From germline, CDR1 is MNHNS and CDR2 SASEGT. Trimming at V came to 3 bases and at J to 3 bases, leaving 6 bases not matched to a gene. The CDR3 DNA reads TGTGCCAGCAGTGATGTGAGCGGGGGGGCGACAGATACGCAGTATTTT. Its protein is CASSDVSGGATDTQYF.

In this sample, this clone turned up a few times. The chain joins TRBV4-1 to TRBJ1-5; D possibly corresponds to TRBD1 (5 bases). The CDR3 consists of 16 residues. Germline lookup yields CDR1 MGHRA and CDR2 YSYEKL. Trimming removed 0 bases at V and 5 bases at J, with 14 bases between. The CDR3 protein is CASSQESGLTYQPQHF. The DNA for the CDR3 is TGCGCCAGCAGCCAAGAATCGGGACTCACATATCAGCCCCAGCATTTT.

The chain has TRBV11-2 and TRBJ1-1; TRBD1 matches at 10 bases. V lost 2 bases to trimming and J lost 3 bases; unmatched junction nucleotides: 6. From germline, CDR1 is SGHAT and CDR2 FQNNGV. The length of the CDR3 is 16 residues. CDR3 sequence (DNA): TGTGCCAGCAGCTTAATGACCGGGACAGGGGACACTGAAGCTTTCTTT. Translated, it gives CASSLMTGTGDTEAFF.

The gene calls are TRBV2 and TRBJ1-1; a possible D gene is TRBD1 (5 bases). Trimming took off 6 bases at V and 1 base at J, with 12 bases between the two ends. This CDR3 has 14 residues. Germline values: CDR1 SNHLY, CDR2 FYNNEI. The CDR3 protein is CASRSQGSNTEAFF. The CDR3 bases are TGTGCCAGCAGGTCGCAGGGATCGAACACTGAAGCTTTCTTT.

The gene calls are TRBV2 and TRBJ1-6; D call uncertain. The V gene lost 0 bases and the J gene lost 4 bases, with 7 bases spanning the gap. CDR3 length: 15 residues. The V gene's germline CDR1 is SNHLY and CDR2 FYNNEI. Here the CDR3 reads CASSEAAAYNSPLHF. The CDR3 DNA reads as TGTGCCAGCAGTGAAGCCGCAGCGTATAATTCACCCCTCCACTTT.

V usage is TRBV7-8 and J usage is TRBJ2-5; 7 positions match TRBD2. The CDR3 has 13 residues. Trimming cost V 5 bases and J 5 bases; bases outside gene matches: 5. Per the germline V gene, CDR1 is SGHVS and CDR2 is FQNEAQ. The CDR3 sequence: CASSGSGVETQYF. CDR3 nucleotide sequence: TGTGCCAGCAGCGGCAGCGGGGTGGAGACCCAGTACTTC.

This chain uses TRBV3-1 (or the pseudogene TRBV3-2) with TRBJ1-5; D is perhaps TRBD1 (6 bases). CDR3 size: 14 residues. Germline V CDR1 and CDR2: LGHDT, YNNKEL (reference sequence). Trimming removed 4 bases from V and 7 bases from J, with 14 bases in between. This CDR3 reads CASSLTGQLQPQHF. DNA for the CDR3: TGTGCCAGCAGCCTAACCGGACAGTTACAGCCCCAGCATTTT.

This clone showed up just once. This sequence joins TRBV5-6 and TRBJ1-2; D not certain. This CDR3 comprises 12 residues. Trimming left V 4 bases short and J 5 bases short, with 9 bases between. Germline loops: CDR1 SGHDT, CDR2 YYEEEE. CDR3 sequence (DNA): TGTGCCAGCAGCGAGGGCCTATATGGCTACACCTTC. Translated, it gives CASSEGLYGYTF.

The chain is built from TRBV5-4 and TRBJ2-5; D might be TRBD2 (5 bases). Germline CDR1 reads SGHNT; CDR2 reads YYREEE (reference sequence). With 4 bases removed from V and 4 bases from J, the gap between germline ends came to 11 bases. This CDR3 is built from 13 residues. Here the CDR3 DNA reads TGTGCCAGCAGCCCCGGGATAGGAGAGACCCAGTACTTC. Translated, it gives CASSPGIGETQYF. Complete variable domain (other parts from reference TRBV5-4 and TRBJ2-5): ETGVTQSPTHLIKTRGQQVTLRCSSQSGHNTVSWYQQALGQGPQFIFQYYREEENGRGNFPPRFSGLQFPNYSSELNVNALELDDSALYLCASSPGIGETQYFGPGTRLLVL.

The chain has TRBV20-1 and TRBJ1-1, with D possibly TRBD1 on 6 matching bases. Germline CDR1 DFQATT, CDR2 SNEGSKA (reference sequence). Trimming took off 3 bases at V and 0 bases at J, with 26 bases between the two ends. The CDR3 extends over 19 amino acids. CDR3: CSASGTSLLGPPMNTEAFF. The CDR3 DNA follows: TGCAGTGCTAGTGGGACAAGTTTATTAGGCCCCCCGATGAACACTGAAGCTTTCTTT.

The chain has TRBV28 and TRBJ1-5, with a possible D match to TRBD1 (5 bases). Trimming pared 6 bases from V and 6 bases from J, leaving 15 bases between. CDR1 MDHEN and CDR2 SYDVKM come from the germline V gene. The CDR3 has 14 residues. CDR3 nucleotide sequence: TGTGCCAGCAGCCGACAGACGGGGGGTCAGCCCCAGCATTTT. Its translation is CASSRQTGGQPQHF.

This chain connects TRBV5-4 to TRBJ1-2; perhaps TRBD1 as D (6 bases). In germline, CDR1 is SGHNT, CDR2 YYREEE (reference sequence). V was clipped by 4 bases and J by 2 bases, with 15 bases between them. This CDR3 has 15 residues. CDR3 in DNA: TGTGCCAGCAGCCCGCCGACAGGACGGAACTATGGCTACACCTTC. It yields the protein CASSPPTGRNYGYTF. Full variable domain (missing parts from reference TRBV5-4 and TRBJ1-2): ETGVTQSPTHLIKTRGQQVTLRCSSQSGHNTVSWYQQALGQGPQFIFQYYREEENGRGNFPPRFSGLQFPNYSSELNVNALELDDSALYLCASSPPTGRNYGYTFGSGTRLTVV.

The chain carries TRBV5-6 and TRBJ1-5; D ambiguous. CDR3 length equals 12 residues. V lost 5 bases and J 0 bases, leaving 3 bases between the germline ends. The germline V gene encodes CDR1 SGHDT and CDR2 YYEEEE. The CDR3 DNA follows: TGTGCCAGCAGTTATAGCAATCAGCCCCAGCATTTT. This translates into CASSYSNQPQHF.

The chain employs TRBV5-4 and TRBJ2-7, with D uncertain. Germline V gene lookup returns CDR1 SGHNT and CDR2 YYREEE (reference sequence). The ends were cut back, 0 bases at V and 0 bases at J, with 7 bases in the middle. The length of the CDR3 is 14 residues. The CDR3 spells CASSLDLISYEQYF. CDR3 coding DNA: TGTGCCAGCAGCTTGGACCTAATCTCCTACGAGCAGTACTTC.

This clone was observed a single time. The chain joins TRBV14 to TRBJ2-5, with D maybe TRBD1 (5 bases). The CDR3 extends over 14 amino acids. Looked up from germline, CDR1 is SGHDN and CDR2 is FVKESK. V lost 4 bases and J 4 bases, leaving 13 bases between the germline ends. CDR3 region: CASSLRDRGETQYF. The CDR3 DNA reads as TGTGCCAGCAGCCTAAGGGATAGGGGAGAGACCCAGTACTTC.

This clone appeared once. The CDR3 DNA reads as TGTGCCATCAGTGAGTCCGGACAGCTCCAAGAGACCCAGTACTTC. This gives the protein CAISESGQLQETQYF. V gene TRBV10-3 combines with J gene TRBJ2-5, with D maybe TRBD1 (6 bases). The length of the CDR3 is 15 residues. Trimming pared 0 bases from V and 1 base from J, leaving 9 bases between. The V gene's germline CDR1 is ENHRY and CDR2 SYGVKD.